Each of the 27 T cell receptor beta chains below was sequenced from the same sample in a study of Ad26.COV2.S vaccination and SARS-CoV-2 variants. Clones were sequenced by immunoSEQ multiplex PCR, and TCRdb holds only the in-frame ones, with some missing. Of about 350,000 clones in the sample, about 85% were seen once. Treatment indicated: around 19 received Ad26.COV2.S at low or high dose, single or two shots; roughly five received placebo; per-sample allocation not given. Following the first vaccine or placebo injection, samples were taken on day 63. This sample comprised peripheral blood, obtained in a trial of Ad26.COV2.S vaccine versus placebo. The receptors originated from a person aged 18-60 years who received the Ad26.COV2.S COVID-19 vaccine or a placebo.

This chain connects TRBV19 to TRBJ1-5; 9 bases agree with TRBD1. This CDR3 has 15 amino acids. CDR1 is LNHDA and CDR2 is SQIVND in the germline V gene (reference sequence). Trimming cost V 3 bases and J 4 bases; bases outside gene matches: 4. Here the CDR3 DNA reads TGTGCCAGTAGTATGGTGACAGGGGGAAATCAGCCCCAGCATTTT. This encodes CASSMVTGGNQPQHF.

The chain combines TRBV5-5 with TRBJ2-7; D might be TRBD1 (6 bases). This CDR3 is 14 amino acids long. V lost 1 base to trimming and J lost 5 bases, with 13 bases between them. Per germline, CDR1 SGHKS and CDR2 YYEKEE (reference sequence). Written as DNA, the CDR3 is TGTGCCAGCAGCTTGAGGGGGATCGAGGACGAGCAGTACTTC. Its protein is CASSLRGIEDEQYF.

This sequence joins TRBV2 and TRBJ2-5; D is unresolved. This CDR3 region has 15 residues. Germline V gene lookup returns CDR1 SNHLY and CDR2 FYNNEI. V dropped 4 bases and J dropped 1 base, with 13 bases sitting between them. CDR3 sequence: CASSGDGNRQETQYF. CDR3 DNA sequence: TGTGCCAGCAGTGGCGACGGAAACCGCCAAGAGACCCAGTACTTC.

J is TRBJ2-7 and V is TRBV15, with D possibly being TRBD1 (5 bases). The CDR3 loop spans 13 amino acids. Germline assignment: CDR1 LNHNV and CDR2 YYDKDF (reference sequence). The V end was cut by 7 bases, the J end by 1 base, with 11 bases between. Written as DNA, the CDR3 is TGTGCCACCACCGAGAAGGGGTCCTACGAGCAGTACTTC. This codes for CATTEKGSYEQYF.

The V gene is TRBV9, the J gene TRBJ2-1; 7 bases line up with TRBD2. Germline CDR1 is SGDLS and CDR2 is YYNGEE. V lost 4 bases to trimming and J lost 2 bases; unmatched junction nucleotides: 21. The CDR3 has 20 amino acids. CDR3 loop: CASSRTSSRGELNAYNEQFF. In DNA, the CDR3 is TGTGCCAGCAGCCGGACCTCCTCCCGGGGGGAACTGAACGCCTACAATGAGCAGTTCTTC. Combining the CDR3 with reference TRBV9 and TRBJ2-1 gives the whole variable domain DSGVTQTPKHLITATGQRVTLRCSPRSGDLSVYWYQQSLDQGLQFLIQYYNGEERAKGNILERFSAQQFPDLHSELNLSSLELGDSALYFCASSRTSSRGELNAYNEQFFGPGTRLTVL.

This clone was observed a few times. This chain's CDR3 is CASRIRGGTEIMIGEAFF. The DNA for the CDR3 is TGTGCCAGCAGGATTAGGGGTGGGACAGAGATAATGATCGGCGAAGCTTTCTTT. The chain carries TRBV11-3 and TRBJ1-1; 7 nucleotides line up with TRBD1. V dropped 6 bases and J dropped 8; count of bases not matched to a gene: 24. The CDR3 has 18 amino acids. Germline lookup yields CDR1 SGHNT and CDR2 YENEEA.

The chain couples TRBV28 to TRBJ1-6; D gene uncertain. The V gene's germline CDR1 is MDHEN and CDR2 SYDVKM. The CDR3 is made up of 15 amino acids. Trimming removed 5 bases at V and 6 bases at J, with 14 bases between. CDR3: CASSPGEAGNSPLHF. The CDR3 nucleotides read TGTGCCAGCAGTCCTGGGGAAGCTGGTAATTCACCCCTCCACTTT.

This sequence joins TRBV5-8 and TRBJ2-5; a possible D gene is TRBD2 (5 bases). The CDR3 has 15 amino acids. CDR1 and CDR2 from the germline V gene are SGHTS and YDEGEE. V lost 4 bases to trimming and J lost 1 base, with 14 bases between them. The CDR3 sequence: CASSPPGVSQETQYF. CDR3 nucleotides: TGTGCCAGCAGCCCCCCCGGGGTCTCCCAAGAGACCCAGTACTTC.

The chain links TRBV18 to TRBJ2-7; 7 bases agree with TRBD1. J was trimmed by 3 bases and V by 4 bases; bases with no gene match: 6. This CDR3 spans 14 amino acids. Germline CDR1 reads KGHSH; CDR2 reads LQKENI. CDR3 coding DNA: TGTGCCAGCTCACAAAACCGGGACAGCTACGAGCAGTACTTC. This translates into CASSQNRDSYEQYF.

The chain carries TRBV14 and TRBJ2-5; 7 nucleotides line up with TRBD2. The CDR3 contains 13 residues. Losses at the gene ends were 5 bases for V and 3 bases for J; bases not matched to a gene: 3. Germline V gene data show CDR1 as SGHDN and CDR2 as FVKESK. CDR3 in amino acids: CASSVGLKETQYF. CDR3 sequence (DNA): TGTGCCAGCAGCGTGGGACTAAAAGAGACCCAGTACTTC.

The chain uses TRBV4-3 and TRBJ2-7, with 9 bases matching TRBD2. V lost 3 bases to trimming and J lost 6 bases; unmatched junction nucleotides: 6. The CDR3 sequence is 14 residues long. Germline CDR1 is LGHNA and CDR2 is YSLEER. The CDR3 sequence: CASSQNGLAREQYF. The CDR3 bases are TGCGCCAGCAGCCAGAACGGACTAGCGCGCGAGCAGTACTTC.

The V gene is TRBV7-9, the J gene TRBJ2-5; D uncertain. Per the germline V gene, CDR1 is SEHNR and CDR2 is FQNEAQ (reference sequence). The germline V and J ends were trimmed by 1 base and 9 bases, with 15 bases remaining between them. The CDR3 has 14 residues. The CDR3 region has the DNA TGTGCCAGCAGCTTAGTCTCCCTGGCCGAGGCCCAGTACTTC. This gives the protein CASSLVSLAEAQYF.

The rearrangement joins TRBV7-2 to TRBJ2-3; D is unresolved. Germline V CDR1 and CDR2: SGHTA, FQGNSA. Trimming pared 7 bases from V and 3 bases from J, leaving 14 bases between. The CDR3 sequence is 14 residues long. The CDR3 DNA sequence: TGTGCCAGCATCACCGGAGTTGGAACAGATACGCAGTATTTT. Its protein product is CASITGVGTDTQYF.

The J gene is TRBJ1-2, the V gene TRBV19, with D hard to call. This CDR3 is built from 13 residues. The germline V gene has CDR1 LNHDA and CDR2 SQIVND (reference sequence). The germline V and J ends were trimmed by 5 bases and 2 bases, with 9 bases remaining between them. The chain's CDR3 is CASSPDTNYGYTF. In nucleotides, the CDR3 is TGTGCCAGTAGTCCCGACACCAACTATGGCTACACCTTC.

The gene calls are TRBV6-2 or TRBV6-3 and TRBJ2-7; D possibly corresponds to TRBD2 (6 bases). The CDR3 is 15 amino acids. With 4 bases removed from V and 2 bases from J, the gap between germline ends came to 15 bases. CDR1 MNHEY and CDR2 SVGEGT come from the germline V gene. CDR3 in amino acids: CASSFAGPGTYEQYF. The CDR3 region has the DNA TGTGCCAGCAGTTTCGCGGGACCGGGGACCTACGAGCAGTACTTC.

This clone was seen only once. In nucleotides, the CDR3 is TGCGCCAGCAGCCAAGAGCGGCTAGCGGGCAATGAGCAGTTCTTC. It specifies CASSQERLAGNEQFF. V gene TRBV4-3 combines with J gene TRBJ2-1, with 8 bases that match TRBD2. This CDR3 is built from 15 residues. In germline, CDR1 is LGHNA, CDR2 YSLEER. The J segment lost 6 bases and the V segment lost 0 bases, leaving 4 bases of the junction unmatched.

The V and J genes are TRBV11-2 and TRBJ2-1; no clear D gene. The V end lost 5 bases, the J end lost 9 bases, and 11 bases lay between the germline ends. The CDR3 covers 12 residues. CDR1 and CDR2 from the germline V gene are SGHAT and FQNNGV. CDR3: CASSPNFGEQFF. CDR3 bases: TGTGCCAGCAGCCCCAATTTTGGTGAGCAGTTCTTC.

The chain couples TRBV19 to TRBJ2-1; 8 bases map to TRBD1. The V gene end was trimmed by 6 bases and the J gene end by 8 bases; junction bases not matched to a gene: 12. Germline V gives CDR1 LNHDA, CDR2 SQIVND (reference sequence). The CDR3 extends over 15 amino acids. The CDR3 DNA is TGTGCCAGTAGAGAGACAGGGGCCCCCCCCCATGAGCAGTTCTTC. This codes for CASRETGAPPHEQFF.

The rearrangement uses TRBV18 and TRBJ2-7; the D gene could be TRBD1 or TRBD2 (5 bases each). V lost 0 bases and J lost 5, with 14 bases in between. Germline V gene lookup returns CDR1 KGHSH and CDR2 LQKENI. There are 15 residues in the CDR3. CDR3 protein: CASSPPGRAIDEQYF. Here the CDR3 DNA reads TGTGCCAGCTCACCACCGGGACGGGCGATCGACGAGCAGTACTTC.

The CDR3 protein is CASNLGRTEMNTEAFF. Here the CDR3 DNA reads TGTGCCTCCAACCTAGGACGGACGGAAATGAACACTGAAGCTTTCTTT. This chain connects TRBV19 to TRBJ1-1; D is unclear. V lost 11 bases to trimming and J lost 0 bases, with 22 bases between them. The CDR3 sequence is 16 residues long. CDR1 and CDR2 (germline): LNHDA, SQIVND (reference sequence).

This clone was seen a few times. The chain employs TRBV7-9 and TRBJ2-3; D possibly matches TRBD1 or TRBD2 (6 bases each). The V gene's germline CDR1 is SEHNR and CDR2 FQNEAQ (reference sequence). This CDR3 spans 13 amino acids. Trimming shortened V by 4 bases and J by 6 bases, and 11 bases separated the two germline ends. CDR3 nucleotide sequence: TGTGCCAGCAGCTCAAGGGGGGCGGATACGCAGTATTTT. As protein: CASSSRGADTQYF.

The chain uses TRBV10-3 and TRBJ2-7, with D perhaps matching TRBD1 (6 bases). Trimming removed 10 bases from V and 5 bases from J, with 21 bases in between. In germline, CDR1 is ENHRY, CDR2 SYGVKD. This CDR3 has 14 residues. The CDR3 nucleotides are TGTGCCAGCGGAAGGACAGATTTCGGCGACGAGCAGTACTTC. It is translated as CASGRTDFGDEQYF.

This chain joins TRBV4-1 and TRBJ1-4; D call uncertain. The CDR3 loop spans 15 amino acids. Per germline, CDR1 MGHRA and CDR2 YSYEKL. Trimming cost V 0 bases and J 5 bases, with 10 bases left between them. The CDR3 sequence is CASSQDLPRNEKLFF. DNA of the CDR3: TGCGCCAGCAGCCAAGATCTGCCCAGGAATGAAAAACTGTTTTTT.

This clone was seen repeatedly, ten times or more. The rearrangement uses TRBV5-1 and TRBJ2-2, with no clear D. Germline loops: CDR1 SGHRS, CDR2 YFSETQ. The CDR3 is 15 amino acids. V shed 0 bases and J shed 6 bases, with 12 bases lying between them. The CDR3 region is CASSLVGNLAGELFF. DNA for the CDR3: TGCGCCAGCAGCTTGGTAGGGAATTTGGCCGGGGAGCTGTTTTTT.

This chain connects TRBV24-1 to TRBJ1-3; no firm D call. The CDR3 consists of 16 residues. V lost 9 bases and J 0 bases, leaving 17 bases between the germline ends. Per germline, CDR1 KGHDR and CDR2 SFDVKD. The CDR3 loop is CATLGSNRLSGNTIYF. The CDR3 bases are TGTGCCACCCTGGGGTCGAACAGACTCTCTGGAAACACCATATATTTT.

This clone has a handful of counts. The chain links TRBV7-2 to TRBJ2-3; D unresolved. The CDR3 runs 15 residues. Trimming took off 3 bases at V and 3 bases at J, with 13 bases between the two ends. Germline CDR1 SGHTA, CDR2 FQGNSA. The CDR3 sequence: CASSFVAQATDTQYF. CDR3 sequence (DNA): TGTGCCAGCAGCTTCGTTGCGCAGGCTACAGATACGCAGTATTTT.

This rearrangement joins TRBV18 to TRBJ1-1; tentatively, D is TRBD1 (5 bases). Trimming took off 0 bases at V and 7 bases at J, with 15 bases between the two ends. Germline V gives CDR1 KGHSH, CDR2 LQKENI. This CDR3 comprises 15 residues. In nucleotides, the CDR3 is TGTGCCAGCTCACCACCGGTAACCAGGGCTATTGAAGCTTTCTTT. It specifies CASSPPVTRAIEAFF. The variable domain in full, completed from reference TRBV18 and TRBJ1-1, reads NAGVMQNPRHLVRRRGQEARLRCSPMKGHSHVYWYRQLPEEGLKFMVYLQKENIIDESGMPKERFSAEFPKEGPSILRIQQVVRGDSAAYFCASSPPVTRAIEAFFGQGTRLTVV.